This TCR beta chain originates from a study of response to subunit inactivated influenza vaccine. The V gene's germline CDR1 is LGHNA and CDR2 YSLEER. The CDR3 loop spans 16 amino acids. V was trimmed by 1 base and J by 4 bases, leaving 16 bases between them. Using its own MiXCR run on the RT-PCR reads, TCRdb lists one record per CDR3 protein. The data hold more than 400,000 distinct CDR3 sequences, with roughly 11% observed a single time. This clonotype showed up just a few times. Its matching antigen is unknown. General observations from the study: T cells newly recruited by each seasonal influenza vaccination are few, the authors suggested.

This TCR was recovered from a man aged 50-59 years who received an inactivated influenza vaccine. The specimen was PBMCs from blood, collected more than 35 days after vaccination. The chain uses TRBV4-3 and TRBJ1-2; possible D gene TRBD1, 6 bases. CDR3 sequence (DNA): TGCGCCAGCAGCCAAGTGGGGGGAGGAGGGGGCTATGGCTACACCTTC. It encodes CASSQVGGGGGYGYTF.